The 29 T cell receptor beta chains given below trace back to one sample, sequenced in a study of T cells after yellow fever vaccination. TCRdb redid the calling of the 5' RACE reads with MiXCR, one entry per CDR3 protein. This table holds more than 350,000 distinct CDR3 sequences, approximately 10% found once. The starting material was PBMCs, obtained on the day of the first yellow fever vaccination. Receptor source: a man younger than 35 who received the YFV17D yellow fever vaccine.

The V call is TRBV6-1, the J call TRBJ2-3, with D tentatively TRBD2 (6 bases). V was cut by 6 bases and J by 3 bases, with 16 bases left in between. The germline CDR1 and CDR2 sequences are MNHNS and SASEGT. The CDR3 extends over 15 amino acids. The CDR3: CASSRWDFSTDTQYF. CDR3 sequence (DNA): TGTGCCAGCAGCCGGTGGGACTTCTCTACAGATACGCAGTATTTT.

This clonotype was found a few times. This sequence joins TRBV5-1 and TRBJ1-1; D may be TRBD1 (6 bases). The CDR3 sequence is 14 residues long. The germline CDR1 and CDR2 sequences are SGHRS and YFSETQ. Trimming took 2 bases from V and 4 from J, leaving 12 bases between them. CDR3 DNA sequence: TGCGCCAGCAGCTTACAAGAAGGGGGCACTGAAGCTTTCTTT. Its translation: CASSLQEGGTEAFF.

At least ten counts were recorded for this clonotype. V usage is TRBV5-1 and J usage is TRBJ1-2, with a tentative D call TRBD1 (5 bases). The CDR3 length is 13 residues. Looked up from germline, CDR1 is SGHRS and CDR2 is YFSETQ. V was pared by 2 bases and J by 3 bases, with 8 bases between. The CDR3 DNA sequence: TGCGCCAGCAGCTTAGGGGAACACTATGGCTACACCTTC. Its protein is CASSLGEHYGYTF. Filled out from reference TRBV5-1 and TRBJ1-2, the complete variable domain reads KAGVTQTPRYLIKTRGQQVTLSCSPISGHRSVSWYQQTPGQGLQFLFEYFSETQRNKGNFPGRFSGRQFSNSRSEMNVSTLELGDSALYLCASSLGEHYGYTFGSGTRLTVV.

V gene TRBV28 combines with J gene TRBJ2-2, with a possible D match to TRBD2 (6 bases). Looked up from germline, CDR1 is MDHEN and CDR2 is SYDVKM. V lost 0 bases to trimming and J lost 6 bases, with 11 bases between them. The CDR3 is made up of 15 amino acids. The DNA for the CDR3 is TGTGCCAGCAGTTTATGGGCACCGGGGGCCGGGGAGCTGTTTTTT. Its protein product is CASSLWAPGAGELFF.

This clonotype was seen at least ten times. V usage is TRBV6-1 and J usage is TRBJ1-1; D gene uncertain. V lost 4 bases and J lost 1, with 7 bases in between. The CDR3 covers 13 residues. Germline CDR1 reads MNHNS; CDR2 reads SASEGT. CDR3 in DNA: TGTGCCAGCAGTGTTACATGGAACACTGAAGCTTTCTTT. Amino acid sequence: CASSVTWNTEAFF.

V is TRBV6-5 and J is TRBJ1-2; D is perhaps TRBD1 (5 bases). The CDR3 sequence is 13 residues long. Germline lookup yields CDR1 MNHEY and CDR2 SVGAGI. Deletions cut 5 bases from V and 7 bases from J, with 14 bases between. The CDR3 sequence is CASSPLRVSGYTF. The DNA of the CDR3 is TGTGCCAGCAGTCCCCTCAGGGTTTCTGGCTACACCTTC.

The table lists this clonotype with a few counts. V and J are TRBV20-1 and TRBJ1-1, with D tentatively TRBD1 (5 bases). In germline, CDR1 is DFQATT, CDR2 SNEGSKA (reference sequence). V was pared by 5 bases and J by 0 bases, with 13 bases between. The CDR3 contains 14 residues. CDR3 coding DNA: TGCAGTGCTGGCCGGGGGGGGGTGAACACTGAAGCTTTCTTT. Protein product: CSAGRGGVNTEAFF.

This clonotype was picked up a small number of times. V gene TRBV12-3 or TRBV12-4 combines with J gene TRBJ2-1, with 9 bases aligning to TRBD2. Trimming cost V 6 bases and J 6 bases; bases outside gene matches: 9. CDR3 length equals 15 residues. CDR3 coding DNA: TGTGCCAGCAGCCCTATAGCGGGGGCTCCCAATGAGCAGTTCTTC. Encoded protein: CASSPIAGAPNEQFF.

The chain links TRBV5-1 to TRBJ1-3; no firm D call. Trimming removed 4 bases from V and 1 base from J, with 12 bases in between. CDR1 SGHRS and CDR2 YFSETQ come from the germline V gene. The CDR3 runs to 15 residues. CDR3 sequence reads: CASSRVPESGNTIYF. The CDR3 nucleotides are TGCGCCAGCAGCCGCGTGCCAGAATCTGGAAACACCATATATTTT. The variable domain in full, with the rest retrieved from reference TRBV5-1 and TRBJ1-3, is KAGVTQTPRYLIKTRGQQVTLSCSPISGHRSVSWYQQTPGQGLQFLFEYFSETQRNKGNFPGRFSGRQFSNSRSEMNVSTLELGDSALYLCASSRVPESGNTIYFGEGSWLTVV.

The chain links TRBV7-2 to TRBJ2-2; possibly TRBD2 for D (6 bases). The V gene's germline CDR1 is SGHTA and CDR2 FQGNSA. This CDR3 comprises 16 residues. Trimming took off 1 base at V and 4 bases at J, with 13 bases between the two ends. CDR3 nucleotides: TGTGCCAGCAGCTTAGATGGGTACGGGGGCACCGGGGAGCTGTTTTTT. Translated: CASSLDGYGGTGELFF.

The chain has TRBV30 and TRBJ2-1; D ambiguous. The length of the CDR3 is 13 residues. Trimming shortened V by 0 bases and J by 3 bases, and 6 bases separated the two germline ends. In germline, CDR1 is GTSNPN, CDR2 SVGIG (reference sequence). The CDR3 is CAWSVEDYNEQFF. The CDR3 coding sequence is TGTGCCTGGAGTGTAGAAGACTACAATGAGCAGTTCTTC.

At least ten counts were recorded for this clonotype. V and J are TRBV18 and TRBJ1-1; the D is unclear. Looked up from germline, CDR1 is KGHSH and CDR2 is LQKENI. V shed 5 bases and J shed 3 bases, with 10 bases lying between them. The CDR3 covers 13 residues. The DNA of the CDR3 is TGTGCCAGCTCAACGGCCCGGGACACTGAAGCTTTCTTT. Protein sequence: CASSTARDTEAFF. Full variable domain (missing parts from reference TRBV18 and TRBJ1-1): NAGVMQNPRHLVRRRGQEARLRCSPMKGHSHVYWYRQLPEEGLKFMVYLQKENIIDESGMPKERFSAEFPKEGPSILRIQQVVRGDSAAYFCASSTARDTEAFFGQGTRLTVV.

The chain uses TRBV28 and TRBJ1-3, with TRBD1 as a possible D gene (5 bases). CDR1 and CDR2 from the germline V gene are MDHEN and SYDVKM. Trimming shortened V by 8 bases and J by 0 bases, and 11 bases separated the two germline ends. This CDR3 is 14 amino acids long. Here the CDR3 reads CASHGTDSGNTIYF. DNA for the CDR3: TGTGCCAGCCACGGGACGGACTCTGGAAACACCATATATTTT. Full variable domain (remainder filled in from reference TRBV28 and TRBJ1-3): DVKVTQSSRYLVKRTGEKVFLECVQDMDHENMFWYRQDPGLGLRLIYFSYDVKMKEKGDIPEGYSVSREKKERFSLILESASTNQTSMYLCASHGTDSGNTIYFGEGSWLTVV.

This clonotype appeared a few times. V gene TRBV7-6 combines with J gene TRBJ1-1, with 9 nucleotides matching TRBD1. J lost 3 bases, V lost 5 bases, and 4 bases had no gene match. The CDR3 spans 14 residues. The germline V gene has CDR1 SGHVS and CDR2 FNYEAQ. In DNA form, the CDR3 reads TGTGCCAGCAGCCAGAGGACAGGGGACACTGAAGCTTTCTTT. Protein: CASSQRTGDTEAFF.

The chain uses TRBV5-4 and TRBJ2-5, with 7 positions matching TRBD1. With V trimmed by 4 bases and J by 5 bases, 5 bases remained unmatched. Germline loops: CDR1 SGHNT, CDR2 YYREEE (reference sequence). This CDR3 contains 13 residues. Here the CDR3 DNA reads TGTGCCAGCAGCGAGGGGGCTGGGGAGACCCAGTACTTC. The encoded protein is CASSEGAGETQYF.

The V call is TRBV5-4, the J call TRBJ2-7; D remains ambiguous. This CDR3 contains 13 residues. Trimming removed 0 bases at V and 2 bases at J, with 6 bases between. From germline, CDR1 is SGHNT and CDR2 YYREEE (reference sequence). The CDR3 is CASSLDQAYEQYV. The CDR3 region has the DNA TGTGCCAGCAGCTTGGACCAAGCCTACGAGCAGTACGTC.

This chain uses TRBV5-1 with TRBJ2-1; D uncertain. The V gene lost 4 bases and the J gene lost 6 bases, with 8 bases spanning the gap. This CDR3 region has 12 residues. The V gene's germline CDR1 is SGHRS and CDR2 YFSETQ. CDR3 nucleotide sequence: TGCGCCAGCAGCGTGTTAGGCAATGAGCAGTTCTTC. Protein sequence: CASSVLGNEQFF. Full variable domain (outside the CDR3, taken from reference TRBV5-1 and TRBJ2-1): KAGVTQTPRYLIKTRGQQVTLSCSPISGHRSVSWYQQTPGQGLQFLFEYFSETQRNKGNFPGRFSGRQFSNSRSEMNVSTLELGDSALYLCASSVLGNEQFFGPGTRLTVL.

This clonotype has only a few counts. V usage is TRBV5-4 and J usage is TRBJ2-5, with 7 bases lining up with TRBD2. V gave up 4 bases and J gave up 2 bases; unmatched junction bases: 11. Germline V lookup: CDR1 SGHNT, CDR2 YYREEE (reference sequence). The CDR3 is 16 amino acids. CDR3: CASSMEPGTKQETQYF. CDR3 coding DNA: TGTGCCAGCAGCATGGAACCCGGGACTAAGCAAGAGACCCAGTACTTC.

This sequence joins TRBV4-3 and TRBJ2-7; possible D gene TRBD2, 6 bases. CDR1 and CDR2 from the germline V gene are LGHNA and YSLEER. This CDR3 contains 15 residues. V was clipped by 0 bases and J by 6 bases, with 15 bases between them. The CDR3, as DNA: TGCGCCAGCAGCCAAGATGGAGGGCGCGAAAGCGAGCAGTACTTC. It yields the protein CASSQDGGRESEQYF.

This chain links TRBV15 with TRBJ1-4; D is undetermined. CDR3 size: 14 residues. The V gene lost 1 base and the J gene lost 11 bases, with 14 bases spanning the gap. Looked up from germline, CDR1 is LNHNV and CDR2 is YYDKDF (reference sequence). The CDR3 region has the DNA TGTGCCACCAGCAGAGGGTTCGTACGGGATAAACTGTTTTTT. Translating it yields CATSRGFVRDKLFF.

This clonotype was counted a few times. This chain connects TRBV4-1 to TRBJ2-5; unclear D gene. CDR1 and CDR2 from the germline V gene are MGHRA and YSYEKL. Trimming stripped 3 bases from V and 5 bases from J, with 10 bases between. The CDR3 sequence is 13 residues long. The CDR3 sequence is CASSQRVSETQYF. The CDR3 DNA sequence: TGCGCCAGCAGCCAGCGCGTTTCGGAGACCCAGTACTTC.

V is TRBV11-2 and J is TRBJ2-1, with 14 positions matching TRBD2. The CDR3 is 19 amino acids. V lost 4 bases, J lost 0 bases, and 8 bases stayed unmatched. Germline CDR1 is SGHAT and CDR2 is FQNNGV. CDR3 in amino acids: CASSSTGLAGDSSYNEQFF. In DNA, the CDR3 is TGTGCCAGCAGCTCCACGGGACTAGCGGGGGACAGCTCCTACAATGAGCAGTTCTTC. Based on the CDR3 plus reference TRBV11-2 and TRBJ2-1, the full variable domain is EAGVAQSPRYKIIEKRQSVAFWCNPISGHATLYWYQQILGQGPKLLIQFQNNGVVDDSQLPKDRFSAERLKGVDSTLKIQPAKLEDSAVYLCASSSTGLAGDSSYNEQFFGPGTRLTVL.

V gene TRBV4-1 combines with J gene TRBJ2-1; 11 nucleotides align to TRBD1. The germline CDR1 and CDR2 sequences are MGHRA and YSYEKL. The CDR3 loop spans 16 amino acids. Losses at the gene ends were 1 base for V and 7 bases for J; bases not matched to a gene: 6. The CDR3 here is CASSQAGTGGRNEQFF. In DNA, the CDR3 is TGCGCCAGCAGCCAAGCGGGGACAGGGGGTAGAAATGAGCAGTTCTTC.

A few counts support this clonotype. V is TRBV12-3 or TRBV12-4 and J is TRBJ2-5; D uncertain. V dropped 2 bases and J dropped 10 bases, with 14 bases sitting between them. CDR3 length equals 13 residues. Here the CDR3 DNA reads TGTGCCAGCAGTTTAAGGCGTGGCCCAGGCCAGTACTTC. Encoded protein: CASSLRRGPGQYF.

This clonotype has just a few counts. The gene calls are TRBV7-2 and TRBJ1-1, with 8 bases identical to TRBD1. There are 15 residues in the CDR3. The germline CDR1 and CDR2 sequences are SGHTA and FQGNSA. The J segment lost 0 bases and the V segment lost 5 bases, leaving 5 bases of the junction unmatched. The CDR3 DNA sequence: TGTGCCAGCAGCATGACAGGGGTACTGAACACTGAAGCTTTCTTT. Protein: CASSMTGVLNTEAFF.

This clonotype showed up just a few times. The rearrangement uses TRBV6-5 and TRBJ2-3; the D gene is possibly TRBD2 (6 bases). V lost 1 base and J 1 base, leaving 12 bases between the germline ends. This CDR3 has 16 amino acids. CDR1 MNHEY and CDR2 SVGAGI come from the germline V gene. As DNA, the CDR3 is TGTGCCAGCAGTTACTTTGGCGGGGTTGGCACAGATACGCAGTATTTT. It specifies CASSYFGGVGTDTQYF.

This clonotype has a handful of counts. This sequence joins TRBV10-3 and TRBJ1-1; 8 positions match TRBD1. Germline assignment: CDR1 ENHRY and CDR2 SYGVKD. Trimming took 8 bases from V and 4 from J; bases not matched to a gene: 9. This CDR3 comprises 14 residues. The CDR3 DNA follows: TGTGCCATCGGAACTGACAGGGGAGTCACTGAAGCTTTCTTT. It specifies CAIGTDRGVTEAFF.

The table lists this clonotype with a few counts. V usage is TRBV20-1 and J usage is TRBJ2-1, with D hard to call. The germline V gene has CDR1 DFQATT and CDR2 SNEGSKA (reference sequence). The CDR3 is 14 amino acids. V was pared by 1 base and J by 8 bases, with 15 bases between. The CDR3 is CSARGYGRNDEQFF. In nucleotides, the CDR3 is TGCAGTGCTAGAGGGTATGGCCGAAATGATGAGCAGTTCTTC.

CDR3 residues: CASGRQGGGQETQYF. CDR3 bases: TGTGCCAGTGGCCGACAGGGGGGGGGCCAAGAGACCCAGTACTTC. The chain joins TRBV19 to TRBJ2-5; 9 positions match TRBD1. The CDR3 is 15 residues long. Trimming cost V 8 bases and J 1 base; bases outside gene matches: 8. Germline CDR1 reads LNHDA; CDR2 reads SQIVND (reference sequence).